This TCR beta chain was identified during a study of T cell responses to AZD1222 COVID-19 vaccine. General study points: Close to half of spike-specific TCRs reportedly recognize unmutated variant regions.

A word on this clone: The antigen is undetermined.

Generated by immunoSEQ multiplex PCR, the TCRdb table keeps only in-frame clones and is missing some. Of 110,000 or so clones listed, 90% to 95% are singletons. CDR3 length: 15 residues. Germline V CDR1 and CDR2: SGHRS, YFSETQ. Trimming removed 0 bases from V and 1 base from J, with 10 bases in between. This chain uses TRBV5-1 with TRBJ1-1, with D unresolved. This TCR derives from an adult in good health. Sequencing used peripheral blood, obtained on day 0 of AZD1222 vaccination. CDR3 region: CASSLVGRENTEAFF. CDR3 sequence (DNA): TGCGCCAGCAGCTTGGTAGGTAGGGAGAACACTGAAGCTTTCTTT.